The present T cell receptor beta chain was sequenced within a study of T-cell memory formation after mild COVID-19 (dated by TCRdb to the early 2020s). The study in broad terms: Most TCR sequence clusters were specific to one of the two donors. The cohort comprised two young, previously healthy adult volunteers, one female and one male. In two donors, T-cell clones that expanded and contracted after mild COVID-19 were followed by sequencing TCRalpha and TCRbeta repertoires longitudinally.

The germline V and J ends show losses of 4 bases and 13 bases respectively, and no gene match explains 11 bases of the junction. CDR1 and CDR2 (SGHTA, FQGNSA) derive from the germline V gene. The cysteine opens and the phenylalanine closes a CDR3 of 16 amino acids. CDR3 DNA is the only sequence kept; it has 48 bases, read in frame from the first base. Ficoll-Paque density gradient centrifugation was used to isolate PBMCs. A few counts support this clonotype. Its specific antigen is unknown. No much larger clone is present one base from it, and per-base qualities are unavailable. The sequencer was an Illumina NovaSeq 6000. Using 5'RACE with constant-segment primers, TCRalpha and TCRbeta cDNA libraries were constructed, with sample barcodes and unique molecular identifiers added in the process. RNA was extracted from every sample with Trizol reagent. Amplification of the libraries took two PCR steps, and the second step added a second sample barcode plus Illumina TruSeq adapters. Sequencing of libraries was performed on an Illumina NovaSeq with 2 x 150 bp paired-end reads. Concerning the study's data processing: Reads were demultiplexed and collapsed into UMI-guided consensus sequences with migec v1.2.7. Using mixcr v2.1.11, UMI consensuses were aligned to TRA and TRB V and J templates and then assembled into clonotypes. Clonotypes were classified as expanded or contracted when called significant by both edgeR and NoisET, with noise models trained on biological replicates. For edgeR calls, a false discovery rate-adjusted p below 0.01 and a log2 fold-change threshold of 1 were applied. As an exploratory analysis of dynamics, max-normalized trajectories of the 1000 most abundant clonotypes were examined with PCA combined with hierarchical clustering. The CD4 or CD8 phenotype of responding clones was assigned using the separately sequenced CD4+ and CD8+ repertoires. The public reads were quality trimmed at Q25 with fastp and then assembled into clones with MiXCR by TCRdb, keeping productive beta chains. Each CDR3 protein appears once, grouped with its most common genes and DNA. TCRdb's processing, not the study's, gives the V and J calls here. The sample table records roughly 170,000 distinct CDR3 sequences; approximately 17% of these occur just once. The top ten clones comprise roughly 4% of the sample.

Results the study describes overall, beyond this receptor: Contracting CD4+ clones were found mainly in CM and EM memory subsets, while CD8+ clones were enriched in EMRA. Some responding clones were detected in pre-infection memory, suggesting pre-existing cross-reactive memory T cells joined the SARS-CoV-2 response. Clones that contracted from day 15 to 85 showed balanced CD4/CD8 phenotypes, whereas a second wave of clones that expanded from day 15 to 37 leaned towards CD4+. SARS-CoV-2 specificity was not confirmed for the second-wave clones peaking on day 37. The study covered only two mild cases, and larger cohorts including severe cases with pre-infection samples were considered necessary.

This receptor chain uses TRBV7-2 and TRBJ2-3, with 16 middle bases fitting TRBD2. This receptor was taken from a man aged 18 to 29 who had mild COVID-19 (a few samples of this study predate the infection). The sample titles of this study are shuffled in the database, so cell type and time point are left out; the donor was told from shared clones. Sequencing was done on a sample of PBMCs or a T cell subset sorted from them (not recorded which). The DNA sequence follows: TGTGCCAGCAGCTCAGTGGGGACTAGCGGGGGGGCCGTAAAGTATTTT. This yields the protein CASSSVGTSGGAVKYF.